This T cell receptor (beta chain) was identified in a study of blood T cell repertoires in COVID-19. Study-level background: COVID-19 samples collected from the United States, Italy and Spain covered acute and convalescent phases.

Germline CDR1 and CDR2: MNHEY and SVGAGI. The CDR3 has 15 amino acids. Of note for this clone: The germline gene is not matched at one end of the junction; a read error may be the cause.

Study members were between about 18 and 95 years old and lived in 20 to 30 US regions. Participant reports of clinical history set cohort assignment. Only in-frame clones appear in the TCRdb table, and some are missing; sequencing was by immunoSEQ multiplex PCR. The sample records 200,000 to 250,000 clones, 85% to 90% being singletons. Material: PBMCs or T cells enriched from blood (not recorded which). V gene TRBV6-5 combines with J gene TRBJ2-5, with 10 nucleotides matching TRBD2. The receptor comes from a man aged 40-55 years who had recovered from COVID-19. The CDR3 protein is CASSYQPAGGAPFDF. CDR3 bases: TGTGCCAGCAGTTACCAACCAGCGGGGGGGGCCCCTTTCGACTTC.